A selection of T cell receptor beta chains follows, all from one sample in a study of CD8 T cells in Susac syndrome. Using its own MiXCR run on the immunoSEQ multiplex PCR reads, TCRdb lists one record per CDR3 protein. The sample gives around 160,000 distinct CDR3 sequences, 90% to 95% of which show up once; over 0.12% is in the top ten. Sequenced sample: CD4+ T cells from PBMCs. The source is a human donor in good health. Each CDR3 is given with its conserved first and last residue. The order of the fields is D gene, J gene, V gene, clone size, CDR3 protein, CDR3 DNA. D genes are given only for firm matches. Only part of the rows carry a size: once, few, many, or a class if the clone is expanded.

>-|TRBJ1-2|TRBV20-1|once
CSARVPGAGVNGYTF
TGCAGTGCTAGAGTTCCGGGAGCAGGGGTTAATGGCTACACCTTC
>-|TRBJ2-7|TRBV20-1|-
CSARAPGPSYEQYF
TGCAGTGCTAGAGCCCCAGGTCCCTCCTACGAGCAGTACTTC
>TRBD1|TRBJ1-5|TRBV20-1|-
CSARAGTGVNQPQHF
TGCAGTGCTAGAGCCGGGACAGGGGTCAATCAGCCCCAGCATTTT
>-|TRBJ2-7|TRBV5-1|-
CASSSTVSGEQYF
TGCGCCAGCAGCTCGACAGTTTCGGGCGAGCAGTACTTC
>-|TRBJ1-2|TRBV12-3/TRBV12-4|-
CASGVAGTYGYTF
TGTGCCAGCGGGGTGGCAGGGACCTATGGCTACACCTTC
>-|TRBJ2-5|TRBV7-2|-
CASSLSRLQETQYF
TGTGCCAGCAGCTTATCGAGGTTACAAGAGACCCAGTACTTC
>-|TRBJ2-4|TRBV28|-
CASSLEGLDIQYF
TGTGCCAGCAGTTTAGAAGGGTTGGACATTCAGTACTTC
>TRBD1|TRBJ1-1|TRBV6-5|-
CASRRQGGTEAFF
TGTGCCAGCAGGCGACAGGGGGGGACTGAAGCTTTCTTT
>-|TRBJ1-2|TRBV12-3/TRBV12-4|-
CASSFGRNYGYTF
TGTGCCAGCAGTTTCGGGCGGAACTATGGCTACACCTTC
>-|TRBJ2-7|TRBV9|-
CASSVEPGPGYEQYF
TGTGCCAGCAGCGTAGAACCAGGGCCTGGCTACGAGCAGTACTTC
>-|TRBJ2-5|TRBV3-1|-
CASSQVPADPKQETQYF
TGTGCCAGCAGCCAAGTTCCCGCCGATCCTAAACAAGAGACCCAGTACTTC
>-|TRBJ2-3|TRBV9|-
CASSVDPGRIDTQYF
TGTGCCAGCAGCGTAGATCCGGGCCGGATAGATACGCAGTATTTT
>-|TRBJ1-4|TRBV5-1|-
CASSLERPNEKLFF
TGCGCCAGCAGCTTGGAACGGCCTAATGAAAAACTGTTTTTT
>TRBD1|TRBJ2-3|TRBV2|-
CASSGQGVADTQYF
TGTGCCAGCAGTGGACAGGGAGTAGCAGATACGCAGTATTTT
>TRBD2|TRBJ2-7|TRBV9|-
CASSRTSGVNEQYF
TGTGCCAGCAGCCGAACTAGCGGGGTCAACGAGCAGTACTTC
>-|TRBJ2-7|TRBV24-1|-
CATSERPGGNYEQYF
TGTGCCACCAGTGAAAGGCCTGGGGGCAACTACGAGCAGTACTTC
>TRBD1|TRBJ1-2|TRBV25-1|-
CASSIRDRGGYTF
TGTGCCAGCAGTATCCGGGACAGGGGTGGCTACACCTTC
>-|TRBJ1-5|TRBV6-6|-
CASSYSARGQPQHF
TGTGCCAGCAGTTACTCAGCCAGGGGTCAGCCCCAGCATTTT
>-|TRBJ1-4|TRBV5-1|-
CASSFEWGTNEKLFF
TGCGCCAGCAGCTTCGAGTGGGGGACGAACGAAAAACTGTTTTTT
>-|TRBJ2-6|TRBV2|-
CASTTSGANVLTF
TGTGCCAGCACCACTTCTGGGGCCAACGTCCTGACTTTC
>-|TRBJ2-5|TRBV4-3|once
CASSQGRVGQTQYF
TGCGCCAGCAGCCAAGGCAGGGTGGGACAGACCCAGTACTTC
>TRBD2|TRBJ2-3|TRBV9|-
CASSSGLATDTQYF
TGTGCCAGCAGCTCCGGACTAGCGACCGATACGCAGTATTTT
>-|TRBJ1-6|TRBV15|-
CATSPGRVRSPLHF
TGTGCCACCAGCCCCGGCAGGGTCCGGTCACCCCTCCACTTT
>-|TRBJ2-5|TRBV7-2|-
CASSPGFQETQYF
TGTGCCAGCAGCCCCGGGTTCCAAGAGACCCAGTACTTC
>-|TRBJ1-1|TRBV24-1|-
CATPSGPNTEAFF
TGTGCCACCCCAAGCGGGCCTAACACTGAAGCTTTCTTT
>TRBD2|TRBJ2-3|TRBV7-3|-
CASSSGLAVTDTQYF
TGTGCCAGCAGCTCGGGACTAGCGGTTACAGATACGCAGTATTTT
>-|TRBJ2-1|TRBV12-3/TRBV12-4|-
CASSLPGGYNEQFF
TGTGCCAGCAGTCTTCCGGGCGGCTACAATGAGCAGTTCTTC
>-|TRBJ2-7|TRBV24-1|-
CATSDGWHDEQYF
TGTGCCACCAGTGACGGATGGCATGACGAGCAGTACTTC
>-|TRBJ2-6|TRBV3-1|-
CASTVLGANVLTF
TGTGCCAGCACGGTACTCGGGGCCAACGTCCTGACTTTC
>TRBD1|TRBJ2-4|TRBV27|-
CASRTTGTLSKNIQYF
TGTGCCAGCCGAACGACAGGGACACTATCCAAAAACATTCAGTACTTC
>-|TRBJ2-6|TRBV7-2|-
CASVRGGGANVLTF
TGTGCCAGCGTCCGAGGAGGAGGGGCCAACGTCCTGACTTTC
>TRBD2|TRBJ2-6|TRBV20-1|-
CSARDSALAGGANVLTF
TGCAGTGCTAGAGACAGCGCCTTAGCGGGGGGGGCCAACGTCCTGACTTTC
>-|TRBJ1-1|TRBV12-3/TRBV12-4|-
CASSFRQLNTEAFF
TGTGCCAGCAGTTTTAGGCAGTTGAACACTGAAGCTTTCTTT
>-|TRBJ2-1|TRBV6-2/TRBV6-3|-
CASRKTEGLYNEQFF
TGTGCCAGCAGAAAAACAGAGGGGCTATACAATGAGCAGTTCTTC
>-|TRBJ2-3|TRBV20-1|-
CSARVASTQYF
TGCAGTGCTAGAGTTGCGTCTACGCAGTATTTT
>TRBD1|TRBJ2-5|TRBV20-1|-
CSARGGTGWSGTQETQYF
TGCAGTGCTAGAGGGGGGACAGGGTGGAGTGGGACACAAGAGACCCAGTACTTC
>-|TRBJ1-2|TRBV4-3|-
CASSQWEDYGYTF
TGCGCCAGCAGCCAGTGGGAAGACTATGGCTACACCTTC
>TRBD1|TRBJ2-7|TRBV27|once
CASSATGAYEQYF
TGTGCCAGCAGTGCTACAGGGGCTTACGAGCAGTACTTC
>TRBD2|TRBJ2-5|TRBV18|once
CASSTLAGPQETQYF
TGTGCCAGCTCCACCCTAGCGGGACCCCAAGAGACCCAGTACTTC
>-|TRBJ2-6|TRBV5-1|once
CASSFGLAGANVLTF
TGCGCCAGCAGCTTCGGATTAGCTGGGGCCAACGTCCTGACTTTC
>-|TRBJ2-7|TRBV5-4|-
CASSLSSGQREQYF
TGTGCCAGCAGCTTGTCTTCAGGTCAAAGAGAGCAGTACTTC
>-|TRBJ2-3|TRBV7-3|-
CASSPGKDRSTDTQYF
TGTGCCAGCAGCCCGGGGAAGGATCGAAGCACAGATACGCAGTATTTT
>TRBD1|TRBJ1-2|TRBV18|-
CASQPPDRVYGYTF
TGTGCCAGCCAACCACCTGACAGGGTCTATGGCTACACCTTC
>TRBD1|TRBJ2-5|TRBV7-2|once
CASSLAAQGVIETQYF
TGTGCCAGCAGCTTAGCGGCCCAGGGGGTGATAGAGACCCAGTACTTC
>-|TRBJ2-5|TRBV20-1|-
CSARVAGSQETQYF
TGCAGTGCTAGAGTTGCGGGTTCACAAGAGACCCAGTACTTC
>-|TRBJ2-7|TRBV12-3/TRBV12-4|-
CASSLGQGGPYEQYF
TGTGCCAGCAGTTTAGGGCAGGGGGGGCCCTACGAGCAGTACTTC
>-|TRBJ2-3|TRBV4-3|-
CASSQGFDSSRSDTQYF
TGCGCCAGCAGCCAAGGTTTCGACTCTTCCAGGTCAGATACGCAGTATTTT
>-|TRBJ2-2|TRBV3-1|-
CASSRMGNTGELFF
TGTGCCAGCAGCCGCATGGGGAACACCGGGGAGCTGTTTTTT
>-|TRBJ2-2|TRBV6-5|once
CASSYSFTGELFF
TGTGCCAGCAGTTACTCCTTCACCGGGGAGCTGTTTTTT
>-|TRBJ2-7|TRBV27|-
CASISEQYF
TGTGCCAGCATTAGCGAGCAGTACTTC
>-|TRBJ1-3|TRBV12-3/TRBV12-4|-
CASARGPGNTIYF
TGTGCCAGCGCCCGGGGGCCCGGAAACACCATATATTTT
>-|TRBJ2-5|TRBV7-8|-
CASSGAAVRETQYF
TGTGCCAGCAGCGGGGCGGCGGTCCGGGAGACCCAGTACTTC
>TRBD2|TRBJ2-5|TRBV20-1|-
CTVAGGSETQYF
TGCACCGTAGCGGGGGGGAGCGAGACCCAGTACTTC